The entry below describes one T cell receptor (beta chain). This may be a read error, as it is one base from a much larger clone. This sample was included in a study of kidney transplant recipient with SARS-CoV-2 infection. One entry per CDR3 protein, called by TCRdb with MiXCR from the reads. The data show about 250,000 distinct CDR3 sequences, less than 35% seen once. CDR1 KGHSH and CDR2 LQKENI come from the germline V gene. This CDR3 is 14 amino acids long. V and J are TRBV18 and TRBJ2-2; D remains ambiguous. The clonotype was recovered from a male patient aged 25-45 years who had COVID-19 and was a kidney transplant recipient. T cells may partly derive from the graft donor. Specimen: a blood sample, collected at baseline and on approximately day 120 from a kidney transplant recipient. The CDR3 reads CANSPLSDTGELFF. In nucleotides, the CDR3 is TGTGCCAACTCACCACTCAGTGACACCGGGGAGCTGTTTTTT.